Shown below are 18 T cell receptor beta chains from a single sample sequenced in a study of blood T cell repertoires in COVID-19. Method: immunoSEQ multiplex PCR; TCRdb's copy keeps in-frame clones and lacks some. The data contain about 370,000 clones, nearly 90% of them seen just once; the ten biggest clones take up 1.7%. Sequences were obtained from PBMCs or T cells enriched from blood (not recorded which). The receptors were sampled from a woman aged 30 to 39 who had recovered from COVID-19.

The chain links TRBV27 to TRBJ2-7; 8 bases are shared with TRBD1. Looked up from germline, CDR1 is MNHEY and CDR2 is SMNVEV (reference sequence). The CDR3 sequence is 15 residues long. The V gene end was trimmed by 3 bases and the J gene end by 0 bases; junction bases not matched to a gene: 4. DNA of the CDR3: TGTGCCAGCAGTTTGGACAGGGATGGCTCCTACGAGCAGTACTTC. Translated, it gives CASSLDRDGSYEQYF.

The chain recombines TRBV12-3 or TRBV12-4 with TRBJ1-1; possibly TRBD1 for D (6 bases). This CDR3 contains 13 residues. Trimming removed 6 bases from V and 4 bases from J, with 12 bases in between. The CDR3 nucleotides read TGTGCCAGCAGCTTACAGGGTAGCACTGAAGCTTTCTTT. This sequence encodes CASSLQGSTEAFF.

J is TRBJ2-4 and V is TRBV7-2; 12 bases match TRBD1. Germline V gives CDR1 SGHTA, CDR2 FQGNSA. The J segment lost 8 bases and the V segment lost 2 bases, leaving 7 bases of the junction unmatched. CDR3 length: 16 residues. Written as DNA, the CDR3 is TGTGCCAGCAGCTTATTCGGGACAGGGGGCGCGGACATTCAGTACTTC. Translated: CASSLFGTGGADIQYF.

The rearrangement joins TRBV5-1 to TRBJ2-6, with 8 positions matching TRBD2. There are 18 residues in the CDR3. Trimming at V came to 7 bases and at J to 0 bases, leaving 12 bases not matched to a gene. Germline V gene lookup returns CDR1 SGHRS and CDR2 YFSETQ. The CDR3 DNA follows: TGCGCCAGCTCGATCACCCGGGGGGGCAACTCTGGGGCCAACGTCCTGACTTTC. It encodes CASSITRGGNSGANVLTF.

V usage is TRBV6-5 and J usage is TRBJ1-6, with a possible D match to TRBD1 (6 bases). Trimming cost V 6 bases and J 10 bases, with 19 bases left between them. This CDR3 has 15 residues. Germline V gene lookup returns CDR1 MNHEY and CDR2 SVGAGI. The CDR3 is CASSRSGRGRSPLHF. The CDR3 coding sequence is TGTGCCAGCAGCCGCAGTGGTAGGGGGAGATCACCCCTCCACTTT.

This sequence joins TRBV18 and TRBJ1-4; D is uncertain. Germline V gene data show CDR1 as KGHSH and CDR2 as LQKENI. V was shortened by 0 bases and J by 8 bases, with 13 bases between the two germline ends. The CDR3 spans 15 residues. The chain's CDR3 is CASSPPPRLNEKLFF. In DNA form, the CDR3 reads TGTGCCAGCTCACCACCCCCCAGGTTAAACGAAAAACTGTTTTTT.

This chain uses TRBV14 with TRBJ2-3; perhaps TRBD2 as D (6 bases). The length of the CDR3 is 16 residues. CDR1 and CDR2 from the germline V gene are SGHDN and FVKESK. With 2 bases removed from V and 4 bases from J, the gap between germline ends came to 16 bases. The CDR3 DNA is TGTGCCAGCAGCCAAAGGGACTGGCCGCGGGCAGATACGCAGTATTTT. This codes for CASSQRDWPRADTQYF.

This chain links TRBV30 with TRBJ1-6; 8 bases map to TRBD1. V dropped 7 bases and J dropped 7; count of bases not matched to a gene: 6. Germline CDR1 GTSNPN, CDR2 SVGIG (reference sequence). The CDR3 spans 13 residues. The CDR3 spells CAFDRDRNSPLHF. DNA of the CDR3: TGTGCCTTCGATCGGGACAGGAATTCACCCCTCCACTTT.

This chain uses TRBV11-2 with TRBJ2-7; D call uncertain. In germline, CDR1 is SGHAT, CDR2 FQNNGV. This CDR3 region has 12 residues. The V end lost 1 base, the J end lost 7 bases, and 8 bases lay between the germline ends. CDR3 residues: CASSLVPPEQYF. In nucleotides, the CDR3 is TGTGCCAGCAGCTTAGTTCCTCCGGAGCAGTACTTC.

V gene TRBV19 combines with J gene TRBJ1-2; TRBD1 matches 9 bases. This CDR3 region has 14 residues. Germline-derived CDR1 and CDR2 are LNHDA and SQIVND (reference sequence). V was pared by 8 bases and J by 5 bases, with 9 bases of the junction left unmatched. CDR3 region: CASVRDRDHYGYTF. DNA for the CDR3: TGTGCCAGTGTCCGGGACAGGGATCATTATGGCTACACCTTC.

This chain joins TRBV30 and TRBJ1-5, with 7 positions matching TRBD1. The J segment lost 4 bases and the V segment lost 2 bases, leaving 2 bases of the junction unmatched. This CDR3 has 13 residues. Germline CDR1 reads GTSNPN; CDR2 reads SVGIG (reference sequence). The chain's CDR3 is CAWSMGQNQPQHF. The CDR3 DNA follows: TGTGCCTGGAGTATGGGACAGAATCAGCCCCAGCATTTT.

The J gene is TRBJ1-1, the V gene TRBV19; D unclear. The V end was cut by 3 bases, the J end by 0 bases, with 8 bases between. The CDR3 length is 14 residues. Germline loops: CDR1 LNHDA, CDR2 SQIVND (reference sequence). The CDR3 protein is CASSIGPMNTEAFF. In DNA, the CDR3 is TGTGCCAGTAGTATCGGTCCGATGAACACTGAAGCTTTCTTT.

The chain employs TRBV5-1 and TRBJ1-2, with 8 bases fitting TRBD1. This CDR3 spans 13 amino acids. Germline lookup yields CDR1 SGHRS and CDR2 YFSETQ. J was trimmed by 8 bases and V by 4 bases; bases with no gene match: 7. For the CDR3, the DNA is TGCGCCAGCAGCGACGGGAGGACAGGGGGCTACACCTTC. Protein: CASSDGRTGGYTF. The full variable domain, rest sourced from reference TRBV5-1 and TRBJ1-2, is KAGVTQTPRYLIKTRGQQVTLSCSPISGHRSVSWYQQTPGQGLQFLFEYFSETQRNKGNFPGRFSGRQFSNSRSEMNVSTLELGDSALYLCASSDGRTGGYTFGSGTRLTVV.

Written as DNA, the CDR3 is TGTGCCAGTAGTATAATGAGGGGGGGCTTGAACACTGAAGCTTTCTTT. Its translation: CASSIMRGGLNTEAFF. V is TRBV19 and J is TRBJ1-1, with D maybe TRBD1 (6 bases). There are 16 residues in the CDR3. CDR1 is LNHDA, CDR2 SQIVND, per germline (reference sequence). The germline V and J ends were trimmed by 2 bases and 0 bases, with 13 bases remaining between them.

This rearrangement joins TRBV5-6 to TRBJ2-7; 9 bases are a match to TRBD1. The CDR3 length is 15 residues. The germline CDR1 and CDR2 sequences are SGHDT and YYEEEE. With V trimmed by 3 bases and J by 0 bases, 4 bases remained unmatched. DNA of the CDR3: TGTGCCAGCAGCTGGGACAGGGTCTCCTCCTACGAGCAGTACTTC. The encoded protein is CASSWDRVSSYEQYF.

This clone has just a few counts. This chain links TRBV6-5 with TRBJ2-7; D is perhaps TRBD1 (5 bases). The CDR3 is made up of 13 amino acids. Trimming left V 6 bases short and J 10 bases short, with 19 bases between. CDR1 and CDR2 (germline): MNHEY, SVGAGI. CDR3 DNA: TGTGCCAGCAGGCCATTACAGGTTCCTCGACAGTACTTC. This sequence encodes CASRPLQVPRQYF.

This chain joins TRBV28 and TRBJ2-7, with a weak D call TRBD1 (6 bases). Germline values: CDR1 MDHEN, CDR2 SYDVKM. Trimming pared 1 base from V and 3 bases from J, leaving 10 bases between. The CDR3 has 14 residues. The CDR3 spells CASSLSGAGYEQYF. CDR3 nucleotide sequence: TGTGCCAGCAGTTTATCAGGGGCGGGCTACGAGCAGTACTTC.

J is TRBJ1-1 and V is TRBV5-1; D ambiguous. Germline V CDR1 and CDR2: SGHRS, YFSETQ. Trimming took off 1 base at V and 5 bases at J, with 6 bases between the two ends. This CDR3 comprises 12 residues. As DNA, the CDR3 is TGCGCCAGCAGCTTGTCCCGGACTGAAGCTTTCTTT. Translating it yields CASSLSRTEAFF.